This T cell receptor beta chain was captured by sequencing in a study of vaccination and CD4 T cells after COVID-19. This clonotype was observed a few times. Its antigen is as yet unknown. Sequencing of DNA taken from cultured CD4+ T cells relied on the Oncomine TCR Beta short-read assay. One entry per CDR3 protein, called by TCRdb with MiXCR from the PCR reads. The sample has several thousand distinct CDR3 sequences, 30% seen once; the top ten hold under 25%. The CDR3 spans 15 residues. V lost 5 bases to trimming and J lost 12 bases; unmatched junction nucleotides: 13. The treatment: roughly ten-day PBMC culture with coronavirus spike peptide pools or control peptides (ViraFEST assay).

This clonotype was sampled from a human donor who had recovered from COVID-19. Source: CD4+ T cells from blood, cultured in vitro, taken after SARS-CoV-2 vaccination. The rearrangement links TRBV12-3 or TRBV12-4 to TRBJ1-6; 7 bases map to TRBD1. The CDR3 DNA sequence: TGTGCCAGCAGTATCAGGGGGTTGCGAGGAGAACCCCTCCACTTT. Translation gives CASSIRGLRGEPLHF.